This T cell receptor (beta chain) derives from a study of T-cell memory formation after mild COVID-19. Whole-study findings and limits: Later expanders leaned CD4+, whereas day 15 to 85 contracting clones were balanced CD4/CD8. Most CD4+ clones that shrank were in CM and EM, while CD8+ ones turned up in EMRA. Day 37-peaking second-wave clones had unconfirmed SARS-CoV-2 specificity.

cDNA libraries for TCR alpha and TCR beta, carrying sample barcodes and UMIs, came from 5'RACE with constant-segment primers. TCRdb recomputed calls from the 5' RACE reads with MiXCR, one row per CDR3 protein. The repertoire has 250,000 to 350,000 distinct CDR3 sequences, approximately 19% of them found once; the top ten carry roughly 21%. V shed 6 bases, J shed 4 bases, and the junction held 10 bases outside the gene matches. Germline values: CDR1 SQVTM, CDR2 ANQGSEA. This CDR3 spans 15 amino acids. This clonotype was seen a handful of times. Its antigen is not known. Sequencing was done on a sample of PBMCs or a T cell subset sorted from them (not recorded which). The chain links TRBV29-1 to TRBJ2-5; 11 nucleotides agree with TRBD1. The origin of this receptor is a young man who had mild COVID-19 (a few samples of this study predate the infection). Cell type and time point are not known. The CDR3 DNA sequence: TGCAGCGTCACGGGAGGGACAGGGGGTGGAGAGACCCAGTACTTC. Protein sequence: CSVTGGTGGGETQYF. Full variable domain (rest looked up from reference TRBV29-1 and TRBJ2-5): SAVISQKPSRDICQRGTSLTIQCQVDSQVTMMFWYRQQPGQSLTLIATANQGSEATYESGFVIDKFPISRPNLTFSTLTVSNMSPEDSSIYLCSVTGGTGGGETQYFGPGTRLLVL.